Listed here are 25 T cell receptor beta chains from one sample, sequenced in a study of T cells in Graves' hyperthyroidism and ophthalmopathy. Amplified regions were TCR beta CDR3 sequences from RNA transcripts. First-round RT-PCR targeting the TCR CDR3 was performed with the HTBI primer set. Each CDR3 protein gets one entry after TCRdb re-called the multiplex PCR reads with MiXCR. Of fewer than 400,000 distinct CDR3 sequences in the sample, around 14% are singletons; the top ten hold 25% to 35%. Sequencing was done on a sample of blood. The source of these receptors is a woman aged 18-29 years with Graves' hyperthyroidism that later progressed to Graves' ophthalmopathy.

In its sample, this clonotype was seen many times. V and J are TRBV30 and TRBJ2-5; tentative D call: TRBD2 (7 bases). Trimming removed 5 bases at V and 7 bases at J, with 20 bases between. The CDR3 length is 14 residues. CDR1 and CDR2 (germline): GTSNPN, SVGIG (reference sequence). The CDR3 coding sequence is TGTGCCTGGGGGGGGGCGGAGACCAAGATGACCCAGTACTTC. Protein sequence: CAWGGAETKMTQYF.

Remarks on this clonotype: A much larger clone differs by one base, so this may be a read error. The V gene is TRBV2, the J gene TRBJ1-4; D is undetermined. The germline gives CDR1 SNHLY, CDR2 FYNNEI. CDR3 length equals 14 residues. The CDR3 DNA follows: TGTGCCAGCAGTCCTGGAAGGGCTAATGAAGAACTGTTTTTT. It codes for CASSPGRANEELFF.

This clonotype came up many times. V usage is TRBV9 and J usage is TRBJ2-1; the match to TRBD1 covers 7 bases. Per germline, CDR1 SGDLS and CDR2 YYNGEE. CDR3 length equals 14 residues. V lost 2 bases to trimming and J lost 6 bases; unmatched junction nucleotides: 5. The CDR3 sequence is CASSVGDRLNEQFF. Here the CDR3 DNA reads TGTGCCAGCAGCGTGGGGGACAGACTCAATGAGCAGTTCTTC.

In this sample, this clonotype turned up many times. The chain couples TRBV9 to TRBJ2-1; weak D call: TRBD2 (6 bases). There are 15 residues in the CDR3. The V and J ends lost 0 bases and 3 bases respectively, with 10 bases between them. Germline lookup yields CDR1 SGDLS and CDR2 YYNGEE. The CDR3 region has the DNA TGTGCCAGCAGCGTAGACGGCGGGGACTACAATGAGCAGTTCTTC. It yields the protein CASSVDGGDYNEQFF. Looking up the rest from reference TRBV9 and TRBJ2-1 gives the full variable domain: DSGVTQTPKHLITATGQRVTLRCSPRSGDLSVYWYQQSLDQGLQFLIQYYNGEERAKGNILERFSAQQFPDLHSELNLSSLELGDSALYFCASSVDGGDYNEQFFGPGTRLTVL.

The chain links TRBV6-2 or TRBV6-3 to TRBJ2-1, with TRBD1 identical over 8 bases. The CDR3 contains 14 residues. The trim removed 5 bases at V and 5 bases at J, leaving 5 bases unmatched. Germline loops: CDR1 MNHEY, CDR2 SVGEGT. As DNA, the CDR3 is TGTGCCAGCAGTGGTAGGACAGGGAACAATGAGCAGTTCTTC. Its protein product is CASSGRTGNNEQFF.

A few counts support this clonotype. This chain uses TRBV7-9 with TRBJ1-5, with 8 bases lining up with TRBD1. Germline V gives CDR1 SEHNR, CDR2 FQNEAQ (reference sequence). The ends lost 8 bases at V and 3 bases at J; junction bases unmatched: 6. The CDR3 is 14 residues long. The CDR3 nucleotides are TGTGCCAGCTGCGGACAGGGAGACAATCAGCCCCAGCATTTT. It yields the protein CASCGQGDNQPQHF.

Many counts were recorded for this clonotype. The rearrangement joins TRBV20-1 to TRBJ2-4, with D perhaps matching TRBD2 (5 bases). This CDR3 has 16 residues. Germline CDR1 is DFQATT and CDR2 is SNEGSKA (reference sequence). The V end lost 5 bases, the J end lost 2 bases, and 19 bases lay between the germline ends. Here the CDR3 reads CSAGGVRIGSKNIQYF. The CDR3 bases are TGCAGTGCTGGAGGAGTCCGGATTGGATCCAAAAACATTCAGTACTTC.

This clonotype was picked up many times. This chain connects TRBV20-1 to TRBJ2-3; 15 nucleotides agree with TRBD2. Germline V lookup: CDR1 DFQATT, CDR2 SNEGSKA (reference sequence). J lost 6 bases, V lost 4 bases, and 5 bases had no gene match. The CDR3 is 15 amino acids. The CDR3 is CSAIGLAGGGDTQYF. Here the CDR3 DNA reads TGCAGTGCTATTGGACTAGCGGGAGGGGGTGATACGCAGTATTTT.

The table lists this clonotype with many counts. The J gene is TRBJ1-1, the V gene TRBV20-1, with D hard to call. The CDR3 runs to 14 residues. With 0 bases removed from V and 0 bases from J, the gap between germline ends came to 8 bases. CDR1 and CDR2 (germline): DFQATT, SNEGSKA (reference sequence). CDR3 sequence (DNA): TGCAGTGCTAGAGATCACAGATTGAACACTGAAGCTTTCTTT. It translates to CSARDHRLNTEAFF.

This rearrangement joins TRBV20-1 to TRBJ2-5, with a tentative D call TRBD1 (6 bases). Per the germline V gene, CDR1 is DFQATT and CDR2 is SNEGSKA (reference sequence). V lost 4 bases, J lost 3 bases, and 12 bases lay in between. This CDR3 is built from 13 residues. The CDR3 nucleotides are TGCAGTGCTAATCTTCCAGGGGAAGAGACCCAGTACTTC. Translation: CSANLPGEETQYF.

The DNA for the CDR3 is TGTGCCAGCAGTTGGGGACTAGCGGGAGGTTTCTACAATGAGCAGTTCTTC. Protein sequence: CASSWGLAGGFYNEQFF. The chain links TRBV28 to TRBJ2-1; TRBD2 agrees at 15 bases. The V and J ends lost 4 bases and 3 bases, in that order; junction bases with no gene match: 4. Germline CDR1 reads MDHEN; CDR2 reads SYDVKM. CDR3 length: 17 residues.

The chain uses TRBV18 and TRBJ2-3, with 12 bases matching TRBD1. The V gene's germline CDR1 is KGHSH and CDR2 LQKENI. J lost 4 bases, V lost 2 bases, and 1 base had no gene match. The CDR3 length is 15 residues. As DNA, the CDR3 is TGTGCCAGCTCACCATGGGACAGGGGGCCAGATACGCAGTATTTT. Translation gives CASSPWDRGPDTQYF.

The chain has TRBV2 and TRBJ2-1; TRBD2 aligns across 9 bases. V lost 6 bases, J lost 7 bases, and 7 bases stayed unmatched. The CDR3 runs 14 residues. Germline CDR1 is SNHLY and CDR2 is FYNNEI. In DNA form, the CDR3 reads TGTGCCAGCAGAATAGCGGGAGAGGGGAATGAGCAGTTCTTC. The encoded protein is CASRIAGEGNEQFF.

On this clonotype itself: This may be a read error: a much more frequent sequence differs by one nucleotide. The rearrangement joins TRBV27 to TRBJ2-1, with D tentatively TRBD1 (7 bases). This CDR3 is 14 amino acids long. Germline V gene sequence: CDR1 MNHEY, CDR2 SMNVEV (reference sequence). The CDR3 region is CANSVTRGHNEQFF. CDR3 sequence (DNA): TGTGCCAACAGTGTGACTAGGGGGCACAATGAGCAGTTCTTC.

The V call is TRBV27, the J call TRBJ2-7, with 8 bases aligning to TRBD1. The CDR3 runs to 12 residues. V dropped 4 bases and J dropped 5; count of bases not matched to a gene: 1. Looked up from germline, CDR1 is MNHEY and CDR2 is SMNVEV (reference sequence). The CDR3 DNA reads TGTGCCAGCAGTTCGACAGGGGACGAGCAGTACTTC. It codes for CASSSTGDEQYF.

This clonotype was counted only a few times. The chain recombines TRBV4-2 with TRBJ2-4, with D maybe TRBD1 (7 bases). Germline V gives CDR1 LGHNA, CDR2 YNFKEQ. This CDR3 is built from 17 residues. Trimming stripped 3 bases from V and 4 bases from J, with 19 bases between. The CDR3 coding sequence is TGTGCCAGCAGCCACGGGGGAACCGGGACAGAGAAAAACATTCAGTACTTC. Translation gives CASSHGGTGTEKNIQYF.

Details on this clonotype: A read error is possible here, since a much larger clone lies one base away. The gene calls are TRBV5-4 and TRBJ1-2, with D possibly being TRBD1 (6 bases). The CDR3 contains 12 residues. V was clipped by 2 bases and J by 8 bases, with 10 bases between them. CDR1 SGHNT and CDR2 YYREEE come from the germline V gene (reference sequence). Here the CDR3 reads CASSLTGKGYTF. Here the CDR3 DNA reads TGTGCCAGCAGCTTAACAGGGAAGGGCTACACCTTC.

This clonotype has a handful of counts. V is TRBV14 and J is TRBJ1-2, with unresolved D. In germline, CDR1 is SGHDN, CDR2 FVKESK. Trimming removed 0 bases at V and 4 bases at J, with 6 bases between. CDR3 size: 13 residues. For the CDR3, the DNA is TGTGCCAGCAGCCAAGACTCCTCCTATGGCTACACCTTC. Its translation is CASSQDSSYGYTF.

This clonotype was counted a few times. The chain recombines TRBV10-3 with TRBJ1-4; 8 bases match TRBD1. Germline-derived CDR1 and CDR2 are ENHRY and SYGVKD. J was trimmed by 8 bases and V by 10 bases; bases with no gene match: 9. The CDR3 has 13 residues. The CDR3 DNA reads TGTGCCACAGGACAGGGATTAGGGGAAAAACTGTTTTTT. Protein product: CATGQGLGEKLFF.

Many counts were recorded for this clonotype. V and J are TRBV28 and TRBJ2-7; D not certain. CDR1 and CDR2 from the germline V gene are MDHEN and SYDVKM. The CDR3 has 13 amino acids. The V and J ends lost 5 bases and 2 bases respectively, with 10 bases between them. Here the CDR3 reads CASSPQGTYEQYF. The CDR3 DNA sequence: TGTGCCAGCAGTCCACAAGGCACCTACGAGCAGTACTTC.

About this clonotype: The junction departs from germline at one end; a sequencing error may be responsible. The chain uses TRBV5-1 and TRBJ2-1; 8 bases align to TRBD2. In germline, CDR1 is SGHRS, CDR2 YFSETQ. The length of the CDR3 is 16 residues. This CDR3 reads CASNLEGTRTHNEQFF. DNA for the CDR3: TGCGCCAGCAACTTGGAAGGGACTAGGACACACAATGAGCAGTTCTTC. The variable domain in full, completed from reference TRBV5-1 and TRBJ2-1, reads KAGVTQTPRYLIKTRGQQVTLSCSPISGHRSVSWYQQTPGQGLQFLFEYFSETQRNKGNFPGRFSGRQFSNSRSEMNVSTLELGDSALYLCASNLEGTRTHNEQFFGPGTRLTVL.

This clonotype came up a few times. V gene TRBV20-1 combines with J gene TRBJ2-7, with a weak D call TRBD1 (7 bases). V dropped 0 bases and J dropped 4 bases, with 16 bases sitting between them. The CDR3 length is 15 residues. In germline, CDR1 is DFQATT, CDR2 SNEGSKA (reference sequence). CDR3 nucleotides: TGCAGTGCTAGAGATTGGGGGGACAGAGAGTACGAGCAGTACTTC. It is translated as CSARDWGDREYEQYF.

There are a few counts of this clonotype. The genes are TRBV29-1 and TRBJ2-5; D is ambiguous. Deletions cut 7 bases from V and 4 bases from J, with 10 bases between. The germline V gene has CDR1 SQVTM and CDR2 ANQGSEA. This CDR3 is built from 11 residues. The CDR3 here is CSARTPETQYF. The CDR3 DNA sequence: TGCAGCGCCCGAACCCCAGAGACCCAGTACTTC.

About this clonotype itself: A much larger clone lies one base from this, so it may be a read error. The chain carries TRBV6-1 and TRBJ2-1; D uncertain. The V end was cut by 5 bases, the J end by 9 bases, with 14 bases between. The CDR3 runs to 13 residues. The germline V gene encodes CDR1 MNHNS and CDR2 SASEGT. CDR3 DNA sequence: TGTGCCAGCAGTACCAGCTTACCGGCTGAGCAGTTCTTC. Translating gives CASSTSLPAEQFF.

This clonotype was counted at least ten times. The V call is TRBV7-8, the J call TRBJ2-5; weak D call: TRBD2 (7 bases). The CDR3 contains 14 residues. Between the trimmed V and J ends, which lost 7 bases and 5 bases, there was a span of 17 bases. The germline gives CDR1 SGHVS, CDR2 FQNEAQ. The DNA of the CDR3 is TGTGCCAGCAAGAATCGGGGGGCCGGGGAGACCCAGTACTTC. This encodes CASKNRGAGETQYF.